This T cell receptor (beta chain) emerged from a study of shared clonotypes between healthy human individuals. Overall study results and limits: All-four-donor shared clonotypes had higher generation probabilities than non-shared clonotypes did.

Deep was the level used in running the assay. Clones were read by immunoSEQ multiplex PCR, and TCRdb kept only the in-frame ones, dropping some. The sample has around 1.4 million clones, approximately 98.5% seen once; the top ten hold 0.36%. Germline CDR1 is SGHRS and CDR2 is YFSETQ. This CDR3 region has 15 residues. Trimming removed 4 bases at V and 1 base at J, with 12 bases between. With regard to this clone: Its antigen is currently unknown.

The sample comprised naive CD4+ T cells sorted from blood. Subset meaning: CD45RA+ positively selected. The chain carries TRBV5-1 and TRBJ2-1, with a possible D match to TRBD2 (6 bases). The origin of this receptor is a man aged 25-40 years in good health. The CDR3 DNA reads TGCGCCAGCAGCATTGATAGCGGATCCTACAATGAGCAGTTCTTC. It yields the protein CASSIDSGSYNEQFF. Drawing the rest from reference TRBV5-1 and TRBJ2-1, the complete variable domain is KAGVTQTPRYLIKTRGQQVTLSCSPISGHRSVSWYQQTPGQGLQFLFEYFSETQRNKGNFPGRFSGRQFSNSRSEMNVSTLELGDSALYLCASSIDSGSYNEQFFGPGTRLTVL.